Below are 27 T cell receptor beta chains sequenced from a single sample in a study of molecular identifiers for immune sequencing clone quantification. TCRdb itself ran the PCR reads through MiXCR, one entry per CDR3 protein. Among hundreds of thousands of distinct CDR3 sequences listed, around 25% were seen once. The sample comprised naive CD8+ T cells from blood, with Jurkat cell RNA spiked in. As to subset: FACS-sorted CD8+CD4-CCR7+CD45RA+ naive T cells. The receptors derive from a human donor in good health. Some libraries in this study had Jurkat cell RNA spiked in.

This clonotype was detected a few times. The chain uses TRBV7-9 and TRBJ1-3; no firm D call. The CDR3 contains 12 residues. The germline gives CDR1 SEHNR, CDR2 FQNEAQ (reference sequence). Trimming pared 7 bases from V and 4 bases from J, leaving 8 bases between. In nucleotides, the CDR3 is TGTGCCAGCACCGGTAGAGGAAACACCATATATTTT. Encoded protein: CASTGRGNTIYF.

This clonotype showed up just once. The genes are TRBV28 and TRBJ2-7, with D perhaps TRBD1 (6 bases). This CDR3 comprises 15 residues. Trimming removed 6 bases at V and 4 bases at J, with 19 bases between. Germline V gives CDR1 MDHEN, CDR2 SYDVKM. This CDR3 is CASSTTRQVAYEQYF. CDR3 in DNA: TGTGCCAGCAGCACGACCCGACAGGTGGCATACGAGCAGTACTTC.

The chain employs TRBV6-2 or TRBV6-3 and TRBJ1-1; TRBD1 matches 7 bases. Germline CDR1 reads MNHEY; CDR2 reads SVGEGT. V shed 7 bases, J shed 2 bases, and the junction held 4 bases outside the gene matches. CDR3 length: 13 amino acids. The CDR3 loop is CASTRTGNTEAFF. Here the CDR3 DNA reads TGTGCCAGCACTCGGACAGGCAACACTGAAGCTTTCTTT.

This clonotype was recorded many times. The CDR3 bases are TGTGCCAGCAGTTACGCAGGGGGCTTTTCAGAAGCTTTCTTT. Translation gives CASSYAGGFSEAFF. This rearrangement joins TRBV6-5 to TRBJ1-1, with 8 bases fitting TRBD1. CDR1 and CDR2 from the germline V gene are MNHEY and SVGAGI. Trimming took 2 bases from V and 8 from J; bases not matched to a gene: 7. CDR3 length: 14 amino acids.

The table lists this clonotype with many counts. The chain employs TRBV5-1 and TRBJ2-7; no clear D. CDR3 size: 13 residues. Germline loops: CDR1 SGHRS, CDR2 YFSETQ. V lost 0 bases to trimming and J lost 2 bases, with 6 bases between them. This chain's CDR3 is CASSLGGPYEQYF. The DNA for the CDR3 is TGCGCCAGCAGCTTGGGAGGCCCCTACGAGCAGTACTTC.

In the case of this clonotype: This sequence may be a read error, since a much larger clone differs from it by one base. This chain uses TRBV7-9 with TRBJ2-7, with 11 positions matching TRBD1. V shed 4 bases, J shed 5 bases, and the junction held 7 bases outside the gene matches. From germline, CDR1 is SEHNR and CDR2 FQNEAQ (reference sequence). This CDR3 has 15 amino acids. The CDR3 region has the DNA TGTGCCAGCAGCTCCCGGGACAGGGGGTTTCACGAGCAGTACTTC. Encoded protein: CASSSRDRGFHEQYF.

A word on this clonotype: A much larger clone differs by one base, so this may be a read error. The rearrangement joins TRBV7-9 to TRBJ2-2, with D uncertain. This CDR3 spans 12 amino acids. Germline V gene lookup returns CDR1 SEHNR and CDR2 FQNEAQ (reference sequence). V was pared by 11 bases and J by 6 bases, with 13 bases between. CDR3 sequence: CAPKDEAGELFF. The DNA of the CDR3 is TGTGCCCCCAAAGATGAAGCCGGGGAGCTGTTTTTT.

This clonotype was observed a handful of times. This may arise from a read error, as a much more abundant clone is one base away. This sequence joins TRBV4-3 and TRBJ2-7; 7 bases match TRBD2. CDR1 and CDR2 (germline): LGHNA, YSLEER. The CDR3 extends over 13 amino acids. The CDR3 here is CAGSQGTNYEQYF. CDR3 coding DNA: TGCGCCGGCAGCCAAGGGACTAACTACGAGCAGTACTTC.

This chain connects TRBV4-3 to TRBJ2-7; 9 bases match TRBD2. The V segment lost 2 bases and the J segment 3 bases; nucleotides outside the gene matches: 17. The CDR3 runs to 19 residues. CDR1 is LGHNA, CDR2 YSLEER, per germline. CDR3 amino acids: CASSQSRELAGHAYYEQYF. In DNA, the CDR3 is TGCGCCAGCAGCCAATCAAGGGAACTAGCGGGCCACGCGTACTACGAGCAGTACTTC.

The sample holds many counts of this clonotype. The DNA for the CDR3 is TGTGCCAGCAGTCCAAACCCTGGTAGCTACCAGCATTTT. Its protein is CASSPNPGSYQHF. This sequence joins TRBV12-3 or TRBV12-4 and TRBJ1-5; D unclear. Trimming removed 5 bases at V and 12 bases at J, with 17 bases between. CDR3 size: 13 residues.

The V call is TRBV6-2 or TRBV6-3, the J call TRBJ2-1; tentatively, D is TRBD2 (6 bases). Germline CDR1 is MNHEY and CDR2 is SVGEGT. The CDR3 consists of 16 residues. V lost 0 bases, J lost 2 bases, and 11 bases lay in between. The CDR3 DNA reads TGTGCCAGCAGTTACTCGAGGGCGGGGACCTACAATGAGCAGTTCTTC. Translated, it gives CASSYSRAGTYNEQFF.

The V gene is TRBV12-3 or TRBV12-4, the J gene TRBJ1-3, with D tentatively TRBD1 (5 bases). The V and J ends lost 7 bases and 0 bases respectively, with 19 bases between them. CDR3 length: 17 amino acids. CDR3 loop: CASTGAWAGRSGNTIYF. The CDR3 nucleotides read TGTGCCAGCACCGGCGCGTGGGCAGGGCGCTCTGGAAACACCATATATTTT.

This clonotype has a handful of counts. The CDR3 loop reads CASSTPLQGTNTGELFF. CDR3 bases: TGTGCCAGCAGTACTCCCCTACAGGGAACGAACACCGGGGAGCTGTTTTTT. The V gene is TRBV28, the J gene TRBJ2-2; possible D gene TRBD1, 6 bases. V was shortened by 5 bases and J by 0 bases, with 16 bases between the two germline ends. The length of the CDR3 is 17 residues. Germline CDR1 reads MDHEN; CDR2 reads SYDVKM.

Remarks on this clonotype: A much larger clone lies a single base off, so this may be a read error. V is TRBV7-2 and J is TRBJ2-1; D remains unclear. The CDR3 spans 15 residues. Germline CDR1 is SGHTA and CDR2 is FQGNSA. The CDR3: CARSLWVSSYNEQFF. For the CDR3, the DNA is TGTGCCCGCAGCTTATGGGTAAGCTCCTACAATGAGCAGTTCTTC.

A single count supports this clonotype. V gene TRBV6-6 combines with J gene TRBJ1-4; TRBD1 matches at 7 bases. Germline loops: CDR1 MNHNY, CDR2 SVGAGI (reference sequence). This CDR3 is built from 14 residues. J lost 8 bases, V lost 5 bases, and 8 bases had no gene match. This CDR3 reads CASSETGQIEKLFF. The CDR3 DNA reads TGTGCCAGCAGTGAGACAGGGCAAATCGAAAAACTGTTTTTT.

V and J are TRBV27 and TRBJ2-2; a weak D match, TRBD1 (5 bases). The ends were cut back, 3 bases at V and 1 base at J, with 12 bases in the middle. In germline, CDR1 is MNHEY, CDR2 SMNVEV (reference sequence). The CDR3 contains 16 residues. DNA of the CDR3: TGTGCCAGCAGTTTCGGGTCAGGGATGAACACCGGGGAGCTGTTTTTT. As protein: CASSFGSGMNTGELFF.

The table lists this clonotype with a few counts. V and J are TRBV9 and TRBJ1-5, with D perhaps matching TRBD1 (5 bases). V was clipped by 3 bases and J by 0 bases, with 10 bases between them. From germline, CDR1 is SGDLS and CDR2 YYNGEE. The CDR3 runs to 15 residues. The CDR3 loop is CASSAQGLSNQPQHF. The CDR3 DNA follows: TGTGCCAGCAGCGCCCAGGGTCTTAGCAATCAGCCCCAGCATTTT.

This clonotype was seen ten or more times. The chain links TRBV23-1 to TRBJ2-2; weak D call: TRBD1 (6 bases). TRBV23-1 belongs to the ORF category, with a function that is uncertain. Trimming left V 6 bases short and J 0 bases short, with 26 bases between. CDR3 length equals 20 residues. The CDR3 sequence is CASRRKQGVFLKANTGELFF. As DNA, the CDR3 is TGCGCCAGCAGGAGAAAACAGGGCGTCTTTTTGAAAGCGAACACCGGGGAGCTGTTTTTT.

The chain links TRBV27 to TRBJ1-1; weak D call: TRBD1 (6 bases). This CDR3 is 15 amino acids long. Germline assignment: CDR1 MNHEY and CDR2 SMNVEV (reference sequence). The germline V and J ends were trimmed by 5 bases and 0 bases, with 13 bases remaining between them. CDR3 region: CASSPPGVVNTEAFF. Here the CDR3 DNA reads TGTGCCAGCAGTCCCCCAGGGGTGGTGAACACTGAAGCTTTCTTT.

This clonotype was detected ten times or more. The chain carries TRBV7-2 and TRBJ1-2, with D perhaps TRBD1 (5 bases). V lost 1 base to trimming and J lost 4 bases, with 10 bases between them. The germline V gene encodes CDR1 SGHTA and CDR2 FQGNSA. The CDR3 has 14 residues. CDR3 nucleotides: TGTGCCAGCAGCTTAGATCAGGGAACCTATGGCTACACCTTC. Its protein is CASSLDQGTYGYTF.

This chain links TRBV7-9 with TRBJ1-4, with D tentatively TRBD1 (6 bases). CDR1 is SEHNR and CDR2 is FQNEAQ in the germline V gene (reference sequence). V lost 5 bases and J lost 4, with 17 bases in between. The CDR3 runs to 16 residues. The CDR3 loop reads CASSPRRGMDNEKLFF. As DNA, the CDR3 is TGTGCCAGCAGCCCTAGGAGGGGGATGGATAATGAAAAACTGTTTTTT.

The CDR3 DNA follows: TGCGCCAGCAGTGAGACTAGCGGAGAGACCCAGTACTTC. Protein sequence: CASSETSGETQYF. The rearrangement joins TRBV10-2 to TRBJ2-5; the match to TRBD2 covers 8 bases. Germline-derived CDR1 and CDR2 are WSHSY and SAAADI. This CDR3 region has 13 residues. The V and J ends lost 2 bases and 4 bases, in that order; junction bases with no gene match: 0.

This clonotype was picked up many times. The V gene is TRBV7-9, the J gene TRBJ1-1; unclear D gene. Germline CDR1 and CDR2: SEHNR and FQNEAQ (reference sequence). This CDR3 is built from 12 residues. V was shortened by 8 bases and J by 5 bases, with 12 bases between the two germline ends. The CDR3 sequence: CASGLGFTEAFF. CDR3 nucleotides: TGTGCCAGCGGTTTGGGGTTTACTGAAGCTTTCTTT.

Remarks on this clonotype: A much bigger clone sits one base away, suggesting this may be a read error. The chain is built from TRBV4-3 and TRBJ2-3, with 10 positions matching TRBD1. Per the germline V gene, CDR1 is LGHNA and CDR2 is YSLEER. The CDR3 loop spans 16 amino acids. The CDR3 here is CASSSEPGQGTDTQCF. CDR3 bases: TGCGCCAGCAGCTCTGAGCCGGGACAGGGGACAGATACGCAGTGTTTT.

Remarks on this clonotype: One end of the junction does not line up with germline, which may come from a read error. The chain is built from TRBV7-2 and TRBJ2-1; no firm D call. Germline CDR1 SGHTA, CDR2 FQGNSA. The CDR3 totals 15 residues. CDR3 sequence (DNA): TGTGCCCGCAGCTTAGCCTGGGCTGCCCCCCATGAGCCGTTCTTC. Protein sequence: CARSLAWAAPHEPFF.

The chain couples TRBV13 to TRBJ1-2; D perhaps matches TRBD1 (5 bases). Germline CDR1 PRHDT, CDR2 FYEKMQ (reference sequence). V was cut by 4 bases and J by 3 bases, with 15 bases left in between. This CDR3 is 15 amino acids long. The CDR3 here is CASSSGHIKYYGYTF. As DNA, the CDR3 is TGTGCCAGCAGCTCCGGACACATTAAGTACTATGGCTACACCTTC. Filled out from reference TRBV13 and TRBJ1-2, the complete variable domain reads AAGVIQSPRHLIKEKRETATLKCYPIPRHDTVYWYQQGPGQDPQFLISFYEKMQSDKGSIPDRFSAQQFSDYHSELNMSSLELGDSALYFCASSSGHIKYYGYTFGSGTRLTVV.

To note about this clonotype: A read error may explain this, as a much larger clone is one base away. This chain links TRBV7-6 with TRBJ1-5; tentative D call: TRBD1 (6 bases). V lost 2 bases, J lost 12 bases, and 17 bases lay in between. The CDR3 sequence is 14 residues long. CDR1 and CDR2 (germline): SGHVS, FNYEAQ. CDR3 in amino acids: CASSLYSGAELQHF. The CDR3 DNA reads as TGTGCCAGCAGCTTATATTCGGGGGCTGAGCTCCAGCATTTT.